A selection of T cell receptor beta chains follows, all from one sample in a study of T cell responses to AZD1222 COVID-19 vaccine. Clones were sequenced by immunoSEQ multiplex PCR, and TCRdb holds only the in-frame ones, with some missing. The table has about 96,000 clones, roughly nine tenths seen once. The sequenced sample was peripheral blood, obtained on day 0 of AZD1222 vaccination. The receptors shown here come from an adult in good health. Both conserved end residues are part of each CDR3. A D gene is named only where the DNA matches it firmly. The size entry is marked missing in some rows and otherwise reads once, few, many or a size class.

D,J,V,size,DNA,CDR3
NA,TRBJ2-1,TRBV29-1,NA,TGCAGCGTTGTTGGGGACTACAATGAGCAGTTCTTC,CSVVGDYNEQFF
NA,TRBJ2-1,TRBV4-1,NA,TGCGCCAGCAGCCCCAGAACTGATCGCGATGAGCAGTTCTTC,CASSPRTDRDEQFF
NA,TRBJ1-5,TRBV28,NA,TGTGCCAGCAGTTTAGAGTTGGGTCAGCCCCAGCATTTT,CASSLELGQPQHF
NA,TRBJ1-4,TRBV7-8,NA,TGTGCCAGCAGCCTAGGGGAGATTCAGAATGAAAAACTGTTTTTT,CASSLGEIQNEKLFF
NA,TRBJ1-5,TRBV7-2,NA,TGTGCCAGCAGCTTATCGCGCAATCAGCCCCAGCATTTT,CASSLSRNQPQHF
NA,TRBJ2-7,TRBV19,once,TGTGCCAGTAGTATAGATCGAGGCTTCGTAGCGGTGGAAGAGCAGTACTTC,CASSIDRGFVAVEEQYF
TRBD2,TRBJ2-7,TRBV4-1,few,TGCGCCAGCAGCCAAGATGTGCGGGGGGGCTACGAGCAGTACTTC,CASSQDVRGGYEQYF
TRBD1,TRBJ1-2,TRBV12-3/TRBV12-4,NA,TGTGCCAGCAGTCGACAGGGGTATGGCTACACCTTC,CASSRQGYGYTF
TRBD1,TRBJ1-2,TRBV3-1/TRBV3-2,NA,TGTGCCAGCAGCCAAGAAAGTACAGGGGGCCTTGATGGCTACACCTTC,CASSQESTGGLDGYTF
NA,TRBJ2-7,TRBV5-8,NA,TGTGCCAGCAGATCGAGGACAAAAACCTACGAGCAGTACTTC,CASRSRTKTYEQYF
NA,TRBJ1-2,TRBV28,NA,TGTGCCAGCAGTCCGGGATGGAACTATGGCTACACCTTC,CASSPGWNYGYTF